This T cell receptor beta chain was sequenced for a study of CXCR3-negative and CXCR3-positive naive CD8 T cells. cDNA libraries for TRB were generated by 5' RACE incorporating UMI labels. TCRdb reanalyzed the 5' RACE reads and collapses them to one entry per CDR3 protein, without DNA. The sample has roughly 86,000 distinct CDR3 sequences. In germline, CDR1 is SEHNR, CDR2 FQNEAQ (reference sequence). The CDR3 contains 14 residues. At hundreds of thousands of cells each, triplicate sorts were carried out for each CD8+ T cell subset. Source material: naive CXCR3- CD8+ T cells from blood. The subset: CD45RO-CCR7+CD27+CD95- naive CD8+ T cells lacking CXCR3 (TNR3-). The receptor's source is a human donor in good health. Some clones in this sample may be carry-over from other donors' samples. The chain carries TRBV7-9 and TRBJ2-4; TCRdb calls TRBD1, which cannot be checked without DNA. The CDR3 reads CASSLEDRGDIQYF.